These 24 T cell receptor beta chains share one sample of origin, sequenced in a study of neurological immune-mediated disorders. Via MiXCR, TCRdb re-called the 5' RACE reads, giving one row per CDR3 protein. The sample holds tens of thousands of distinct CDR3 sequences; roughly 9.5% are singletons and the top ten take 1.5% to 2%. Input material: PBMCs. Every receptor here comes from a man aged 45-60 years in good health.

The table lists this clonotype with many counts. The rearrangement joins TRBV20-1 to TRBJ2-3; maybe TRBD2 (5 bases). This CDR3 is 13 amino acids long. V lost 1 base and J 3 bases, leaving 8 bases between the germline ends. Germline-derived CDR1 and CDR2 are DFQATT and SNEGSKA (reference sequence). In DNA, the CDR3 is TGCAGTGCTAGAGGCGGGCCGACAGATACGCAGTATTTT. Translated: CSARGGPTDTQYF.

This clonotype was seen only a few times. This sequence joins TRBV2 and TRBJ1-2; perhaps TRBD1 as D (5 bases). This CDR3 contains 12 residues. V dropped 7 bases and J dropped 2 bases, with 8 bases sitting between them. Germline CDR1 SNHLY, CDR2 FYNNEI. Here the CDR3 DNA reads TGTGCCAGCAAGGAGGGGAACTATGGCTACACCTTC. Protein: CASKEGNYGYTF.

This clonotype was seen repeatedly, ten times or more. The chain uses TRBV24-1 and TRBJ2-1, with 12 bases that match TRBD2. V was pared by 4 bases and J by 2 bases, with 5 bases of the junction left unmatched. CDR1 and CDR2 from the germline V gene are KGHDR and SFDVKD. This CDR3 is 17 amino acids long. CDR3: CATSDWTSGKAYNEQFF. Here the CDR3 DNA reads TGTGCCACCAGTGACTGGACTAGCGGGAAAGCCTACAATGAGCAGTTCTTC.

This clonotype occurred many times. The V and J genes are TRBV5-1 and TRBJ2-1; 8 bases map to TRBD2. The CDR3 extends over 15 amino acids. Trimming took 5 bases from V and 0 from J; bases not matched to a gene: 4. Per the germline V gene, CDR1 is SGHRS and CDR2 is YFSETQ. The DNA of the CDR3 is TGCGCCAGCAGGGAGCGGGGGAGCTCCTACAATGAGCAGTTCTTC. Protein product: CASRERGSSYNEQFF.

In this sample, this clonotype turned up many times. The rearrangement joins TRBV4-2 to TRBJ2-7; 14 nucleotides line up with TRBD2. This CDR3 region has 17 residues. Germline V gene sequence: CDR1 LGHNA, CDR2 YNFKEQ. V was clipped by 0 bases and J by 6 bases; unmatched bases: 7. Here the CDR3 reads CASSQEKTSGRVCEQYF. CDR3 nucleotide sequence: TGTGCCAGCAGCCAAGAAAAGACTAGCGGGAGGGTCTGCGAGCAGTACTTC.

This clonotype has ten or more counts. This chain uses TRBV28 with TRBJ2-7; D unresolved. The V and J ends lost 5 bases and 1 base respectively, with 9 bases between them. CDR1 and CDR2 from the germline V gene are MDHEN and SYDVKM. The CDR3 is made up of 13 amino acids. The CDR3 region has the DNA TGTGCCAGCAGTAGAAGGCAGTCCTACGAGCAGTACTTC. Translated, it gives CASSRRQSYEQYF.

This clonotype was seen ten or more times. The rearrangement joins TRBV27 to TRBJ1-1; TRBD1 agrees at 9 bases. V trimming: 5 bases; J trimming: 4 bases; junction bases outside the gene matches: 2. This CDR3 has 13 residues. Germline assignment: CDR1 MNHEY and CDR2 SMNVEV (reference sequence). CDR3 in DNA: TGTGCCAGCAGTATGGACAGGGGCACTGAAGCTTTCTTT. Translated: CASSMDRGTEAFF.

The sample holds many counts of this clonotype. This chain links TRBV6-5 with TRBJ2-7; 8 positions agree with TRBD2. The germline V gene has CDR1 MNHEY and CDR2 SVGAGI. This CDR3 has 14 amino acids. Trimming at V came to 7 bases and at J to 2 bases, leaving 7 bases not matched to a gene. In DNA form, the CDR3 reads TGTGCCAGCAAGCCGCGGCGGGAGGCCTACGAGCAGTACTTC. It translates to CASKPRREAYEQYF.

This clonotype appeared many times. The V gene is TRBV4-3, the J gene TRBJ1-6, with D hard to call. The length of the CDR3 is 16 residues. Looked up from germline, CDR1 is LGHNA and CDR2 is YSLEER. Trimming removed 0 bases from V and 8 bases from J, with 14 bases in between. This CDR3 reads CASSQDTVQAYSPLHF. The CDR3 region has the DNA TGCGCCAGCAGCCAAGATACGGTCCAGGCCTATTCACCCCTCCACTTT.

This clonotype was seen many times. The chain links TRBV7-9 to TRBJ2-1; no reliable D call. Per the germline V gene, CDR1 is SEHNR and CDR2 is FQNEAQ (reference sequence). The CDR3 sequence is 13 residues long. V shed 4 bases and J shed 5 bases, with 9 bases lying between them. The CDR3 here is CASSSPPHNEQFF. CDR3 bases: TGTGCCAGCAGCTCCCCCCCTCACAATGAGCAGTTCTTC.

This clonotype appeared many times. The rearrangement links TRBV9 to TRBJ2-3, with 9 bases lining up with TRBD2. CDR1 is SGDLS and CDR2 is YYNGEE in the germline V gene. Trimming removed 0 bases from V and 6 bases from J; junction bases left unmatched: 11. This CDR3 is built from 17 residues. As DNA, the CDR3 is TGTGCCAGCAGCGTAGTGGCCTCGGTTAGCGGGAGTGATACGCAGTATTTT. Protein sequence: CASSVVASVSGSDTQYF.

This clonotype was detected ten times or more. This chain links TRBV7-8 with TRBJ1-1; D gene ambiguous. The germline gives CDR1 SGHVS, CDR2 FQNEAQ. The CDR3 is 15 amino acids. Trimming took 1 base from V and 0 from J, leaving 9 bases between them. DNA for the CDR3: TGTGCCAGCAGCTTAGTCGGGGTCATGAACACTGAAGCTTTCTTT. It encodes CASSLVGVMNTEAFF. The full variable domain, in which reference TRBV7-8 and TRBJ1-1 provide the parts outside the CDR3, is GAGVSQSPRYKVAKRGQDVALRCDPISGHVSLFWYQQALGQGPEFLTYFQNEAQLDKSGLPSDRFFAERPEGSVSTLKIQRTQQEDSAVYLCASSLVGVMNTEAFFGQGTRLTVV.

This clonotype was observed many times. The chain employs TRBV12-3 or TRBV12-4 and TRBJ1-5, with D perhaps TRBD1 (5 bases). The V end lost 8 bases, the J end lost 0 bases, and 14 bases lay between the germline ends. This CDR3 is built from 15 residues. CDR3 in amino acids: CASGGVVYSNQPQHF. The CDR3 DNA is TGTGCCAGCGGGGGGGTTGTATATAGCAATCAGCCCCAGCATTTT.

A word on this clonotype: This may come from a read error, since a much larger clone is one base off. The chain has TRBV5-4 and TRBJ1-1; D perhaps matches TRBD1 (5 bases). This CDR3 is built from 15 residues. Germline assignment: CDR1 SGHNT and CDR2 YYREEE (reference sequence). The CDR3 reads CVSSMPGAGGTEAFF. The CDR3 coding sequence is TGTGTCAGCAGCATGCCCGGGGCGGGGGGCACTGAAGCTTTCTTT.

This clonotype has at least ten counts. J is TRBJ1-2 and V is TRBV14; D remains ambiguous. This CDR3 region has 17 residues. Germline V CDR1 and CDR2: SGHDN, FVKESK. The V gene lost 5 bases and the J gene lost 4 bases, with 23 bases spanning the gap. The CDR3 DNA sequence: TGTGCCAGCAGCTTTGGAGCCGCCCTAAGCCAATTCTATGGCTACACCTTC. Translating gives CASSFGAALSQFYGYTF.

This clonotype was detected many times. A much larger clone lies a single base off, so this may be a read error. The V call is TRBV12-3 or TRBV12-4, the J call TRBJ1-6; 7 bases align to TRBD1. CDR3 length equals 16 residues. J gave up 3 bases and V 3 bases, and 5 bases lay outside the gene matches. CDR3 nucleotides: TGTGCCAGCAGTTTGTCTGCAGGGGGCTATAATTCACCCCTCCACTTT. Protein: CASSLSAGGYNSPLHF.

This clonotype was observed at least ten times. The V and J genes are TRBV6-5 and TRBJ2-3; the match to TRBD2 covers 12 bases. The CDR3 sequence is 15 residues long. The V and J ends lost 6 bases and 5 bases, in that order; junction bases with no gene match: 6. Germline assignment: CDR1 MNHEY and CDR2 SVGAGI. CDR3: CASSYLAGGRDTQYF. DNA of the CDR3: TGTGCCAGCAGCTACCTAGCGGGAGGGAGAGATACGCAGTATTTT.

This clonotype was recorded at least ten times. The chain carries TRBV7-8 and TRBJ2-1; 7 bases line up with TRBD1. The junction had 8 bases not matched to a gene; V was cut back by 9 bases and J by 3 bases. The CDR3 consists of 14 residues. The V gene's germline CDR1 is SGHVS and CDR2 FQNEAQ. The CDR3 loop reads CASRKGGSYNEQFF. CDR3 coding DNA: TGTGCCAGTAGAAAAGGGGGCAGCTACAATGAGCAGTTCTTC.

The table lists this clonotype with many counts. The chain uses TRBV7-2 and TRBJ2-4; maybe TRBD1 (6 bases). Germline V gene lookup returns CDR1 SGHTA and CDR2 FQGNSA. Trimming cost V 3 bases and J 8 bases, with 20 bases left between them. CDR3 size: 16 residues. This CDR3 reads CASSFNPPTEGDIQYF. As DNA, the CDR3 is TGTGCCAGCAGCTTTAACCCCCCGACAGAGGGGGACATTCAGTACTTC.

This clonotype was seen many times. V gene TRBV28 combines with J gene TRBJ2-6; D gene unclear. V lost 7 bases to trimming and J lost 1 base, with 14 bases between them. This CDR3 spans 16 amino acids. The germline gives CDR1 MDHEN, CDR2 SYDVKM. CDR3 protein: CASMPGSESGANVLTF. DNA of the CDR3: TGTGCCAGCATGCCTGGTTCGGAGTCTGGGGCCAACGTCCTGACTTTC.

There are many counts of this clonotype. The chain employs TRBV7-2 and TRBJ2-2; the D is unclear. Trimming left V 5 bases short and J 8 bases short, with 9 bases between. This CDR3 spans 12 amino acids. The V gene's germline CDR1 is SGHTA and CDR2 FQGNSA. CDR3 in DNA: TGTGCCAGCAGCCCCTACCCTGGGGAGCTGTTTTTT. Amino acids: CASSPYPGELFF.

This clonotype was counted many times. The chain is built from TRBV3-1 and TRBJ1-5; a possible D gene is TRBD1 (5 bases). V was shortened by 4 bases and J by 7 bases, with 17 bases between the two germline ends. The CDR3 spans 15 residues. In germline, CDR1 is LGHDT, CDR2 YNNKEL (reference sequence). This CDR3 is CASSPSGGDRQPQHF. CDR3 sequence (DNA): TGTGCCAGCAGCCCCAGCGGGGGGGACCGACAGCCCCAGCATTTT.

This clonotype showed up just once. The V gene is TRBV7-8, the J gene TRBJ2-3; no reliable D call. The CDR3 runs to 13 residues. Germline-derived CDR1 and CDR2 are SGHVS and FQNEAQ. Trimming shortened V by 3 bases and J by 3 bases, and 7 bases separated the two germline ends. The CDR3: CASSFGETDTQYF. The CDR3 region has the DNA TGTGCCAGCAGCTTCGGTGAGACAGATACGCAGTATTTT.

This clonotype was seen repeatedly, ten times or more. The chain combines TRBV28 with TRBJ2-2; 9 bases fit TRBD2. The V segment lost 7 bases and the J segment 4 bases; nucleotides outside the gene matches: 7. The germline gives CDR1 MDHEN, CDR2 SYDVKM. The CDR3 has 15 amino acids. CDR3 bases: TGTGCCAGCAAGGGGAGTAGCGGGAGCACCGGGGAGCTGTTTTTT. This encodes CASKGSSGSTGELFF.